This T cell receptor beta chain was profiled in a study of persistence of HIV-infected CD4 T cells. Cells were stimulated with overlapping HIV-1 Gag 15-mer peptides. CD4+ T cells upregulating both CD40 ligand and CD69 were sorted as responding cells. Germline V gives CDR1 SEHNR, CDR2 FQNEAQ (reference sequence). Trimming took 5 bases from V and 7 from J, leaving 21 bases between them. The CDR3 is 15 amino acids. On this clone: Its specificity is not known.

Study results and caveats: Compared with CD3/CD28-stimulated cells, CMV- and Gag-responding cells showed lower TCRbeta richness.

Sequencing used immunoSEQ version 4 in survey mode. Only in-frame clones appear in the TCRdb table, and some are missing; sequencing was by immunoSEQ multiplex PCR. This repertoire shows around 13,000 clones, about three fifths found once; its top ten account for 6.9%. The chain joins TRBV7-9 to TRBJ2-7, with D possibly TRBD2 on 6 matching bases. The source was CD4+ T cells sorted from PBMCs after approximately 18-hour stimulation, collected from a patient who received antiretroviral therapy. The receptor was derived from an adult man with HIV who was CMV-seropositive. For the CDR3, the DNA is TGTGCCAGCAGCACGCGGGATCTGGTGTCGGGAGAGCAGTACTTC. Translated: CASSTRDLVSGEQYF. The variable domain in full, completed from reference TRBV7-9 and TRBJ2-7, reads DTGVSQNPRHKITKRGQNVTFRCDPISEHNRLYWYRQTLGQGPEFLTYFQNEAQLEKSRLLSDRFSAERPKGSFSTLEIQRTEQGDSAMYLCASSTRDLVSGEQYFGPGTRLTVT.